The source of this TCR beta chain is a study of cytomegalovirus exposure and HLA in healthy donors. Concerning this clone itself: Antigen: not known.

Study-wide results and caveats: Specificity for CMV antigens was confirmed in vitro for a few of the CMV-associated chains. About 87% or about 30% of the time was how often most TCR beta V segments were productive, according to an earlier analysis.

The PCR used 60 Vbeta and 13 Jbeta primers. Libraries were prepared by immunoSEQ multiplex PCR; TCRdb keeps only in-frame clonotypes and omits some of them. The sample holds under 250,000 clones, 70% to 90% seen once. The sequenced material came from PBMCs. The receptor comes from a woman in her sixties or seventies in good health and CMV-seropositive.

The CDR3 here is CAGIQARNEKLFF. The CDR3 coding sequence is TGTGCCGGCATACAGGCCCGTAATGAAAAACTGTTTTTT. This sequence joins TRBV2 and TRBJ1-4, with D possibly being TRBD1 (5 bases). The CDR3 totals 13 residues. Looked up from germline, CDR1 is SNHLY and CDR2 is FYNNEI. Trimming took off 11 bases at V and 4 bases at J, with 14 bases between the two ends.